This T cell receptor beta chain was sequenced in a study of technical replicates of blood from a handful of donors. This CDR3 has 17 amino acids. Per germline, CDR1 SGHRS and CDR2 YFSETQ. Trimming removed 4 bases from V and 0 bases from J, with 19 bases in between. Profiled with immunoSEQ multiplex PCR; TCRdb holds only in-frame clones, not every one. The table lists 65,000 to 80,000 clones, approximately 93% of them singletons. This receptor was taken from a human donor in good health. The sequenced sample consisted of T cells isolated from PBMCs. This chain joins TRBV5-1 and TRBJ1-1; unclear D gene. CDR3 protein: CASSSGRDFSMNTEAFF. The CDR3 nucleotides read TGCGCCAGCAGCAGCGGACGGGATTTTTCTATGAACACTGAAGCTTTCTTT.